Below are 23 T cell receptor beta chains sequenced from a single sample in a study of blood T cell repertoires in COVID-19. Profiled with immunoSEQ multiplex PCR; TCRdb holds only in-frame clones, not every one. The sample includes some 350,000 clones, about 90% of them seen just once. Material for sequencing was peripheral blood. Every receptor here comes from a woman aged 65 to 85 with COVID-19, enrolled during active disease.

This clone has more than one count but fewer than ten. V usage is TRBV13 and J usage is TRBJ2-7, with D perhaps matching TRBD2 (6 bases). The germline gives CDR1 PRHDT, CDR2 FYEKMQ (reference sequence). V lost 3 bases and J 3 bases, leaving 21 bases between the germline ends. The CDR3 loop spans 17 amino acids. The CDR3 protein is CASSFGAGRGNFYEQYF. The CDR3 bases are TGTGCCAGCAGCTTCGGAGCCGGGAGAGGAAATTTCTACGAGCAGTACTTC.

This chain joins TRBV9 and TRBJ2-3; TRBD2 aligns across 10 bases. Trimming removed 1 base from V and 4 bases from J; junction bases left unmatched: 6. CDR1 SGDLS and CDR2 YYNGEE come from the germline V gene. This CDR3 spans 16 amino acids. CDR3 region: CASSVFSLAGADTQYF. CDR3 DNA sequence: TGTGCCAGCAGCGTATTTTCCCTAGCGGGAGCAGATACGCAGTATTTT. Combining the CDR3 with reference TRBV9 and TRBJ2-3 gives the whole variable domain DSGVTQTPKHLITATGQRVTLRCSPRSGDLSVYWYQQSLDQGLQFLIQYYNGEERAKGNILERFSAQQFPDLHSELNLSSLELGDSALYFCASSVFSLAGADTQYFGPGTRLTVL.

The chain recombines TRBV30 with TRBJ2-5; the D gene is possibly TRBD2 (6 bases). Trimming left V 4 bases short and J 5 bases short, with 17 bases between. CDR1 is GTSNPN and CDR2 is SVGIG in the germline V gene (reference sequence). CDR3 size: 14 residues. CDR3 in amino acids: CAWKRTGEWETQYF. The DNA for the CDR3 is TGTGCCTGGAAGAGGACGGGGGAGTGGGAGACCCAGTACTTC.

V and J are TRBV29-1 and TRBJ2-2, with D tentatively TRBD1 (5 bases). Looked up from germline, CDR1 is SQVTM and CDR2 is ANQGSEA. This CDR3 is 14 amino acids long. V was clipped by 6 bases and J by 0 bases, with 11 bases between them. CDR3 in amino acids: CSVNRLSNTGELFF. CDR3 DNA: TGCAGCGTCAACAGGTTATCGAACACCGGGGAGCTGTTTTTT.

This chain uses TRBV7-9 with TRBJ2-1; D not certain. CDR1 and CDR2 (germline): SEHNR, FQNEAQ (reference sequence). Deletions cut 10 bases from V and 0 bases from J, with 7 bases between. The CDR3 is made up of 12 amino acids. CDR3 in amino acids: CAITSSYNEQFF. In DNA, the CDR3 is TGTGCCATTACGAGCTCCTACAATGAGCAGTTCTTC.

This sequence joins TRBV6-5 and TRBJ2-7; D unclear. Deletions cut 2 bases from V and 0 bases from J, with 5 bases between. CDR3 length: 13 amino acids. Germline values: CDR1 MNHEY, CDR2 SVGAGI. DNA of the CDR3: TGTGCCAGCAGTTACGGCAACTCCTACGAGCAGTACTTC. The encoded protein is CASSYGNSYEQYF.

This chain links TRBV7-3 with TRBJ1-1; 7 nucleotides align to TRBD1. After removal of 6 bases from V and 4 bases from J, the junction contained 5 bases not matched to a gene. Germline V CDR1 and CDR2: SGHTA, FQGTGA. CDR3 length equals 13 residues. The CDR3 protein is CASRLDRATEAFF. CDR3 nucleotide sequence: TGTGCCAGCAGACTCGACAGGGCCACTGAAGCTTTCTTT.

The chain uses TRBV19 and TRBJ2-5, with D possibly TRBD1 on 5 matching bases. The germline gives CDR1 LNHDA, CDR2 SQIVND (reference sequence). V was clipped by 5 bases and J by 5 bases, with 12 bases between them. This CDR3 spans 13 amino acids. As DNA, the CDR3 is TGTGCCAGTAGTCCCCCAGGGATGGAGACCCAGTACTTC. Translation: CASSPPGMETQYF.

The V and J genes are TRBV29-1 and TRBJ1-2; 9 nucleotides agree with TRBD1. Germline V gene data show CDR1 as SQVTM and CDR2 as ANQGSEA. V shed 4 bases and J 5 bases; nucleotides not matched to a gene: 2. This CDR3 contains 12 residues. The CDR3 sequence: CSVVTGGYGYTF. CDR3 nucleotide sequence: TGCAGCGTTGTGACAGGGGGGTATGGCTACACCTTC. Based on the CDR3 plus reference TRBV29-1 and TRBJ1-2, the full variable domain is SAVISQKPSRDICQRGTSLTIQCQVDSQVTMMFWYRQQPGQSLTLIATANQGSEATYESGFVIDKFPISRPNLTFSTLTVSNMSPEDSSIYLCSVVTGGYGYTFGSGTRLTVV.

The rearrangement uses TRBV9 and TRBJ1-3, with D unclear. V was trimmed by 4 bases and J by 7 bases, leaving 12 bases between them. The germline V gene encodes CDR1 SGDLS and CDR2 YYNGEE. The CDR3 has 13 residues. In DNA form, the CDR3 reads TGTGCCAGCAGCACCCGGACGGGGAACACCATATATTTT. This gives the protein CASSTRTGNTIYF.

The rearrangement links TRBV20-1 to TRBJ1-1; tentatively, D is TRBD1 (6 bases). The CDR3 covers 11 residues. Between the trimmed V and J ends, which lost 2 bases and 6 bases, there was a span of 7 bases. The germline V gene has CDR1 DFQATT and CDR2 SNEGSKA (reference sequence). CDR3 coding DNA: TGCAGTGCTAGACGGACAGCTGAAGCTTTCTTT. Translation: CSARRTAEAFF.

V and J are TRBV7-6 and TRBJ2-1; 8 nucleotides align to TRBD2. Per germline, CDR1 SGHVS and CDR2 FNYEAQ. The CDR3 extends over 17 amino acids. The V gene end was trimmed by 5 bases and the J gene end by 0 bases; junction bases not matched to a gene: 9. The CDR3 region has the DNA TGTGCCAGCAGCCCCCTTAAGCGGGGGCCCTCCTACAATGAGCAGTTCTTC. Amino acids: CASSPLKRGPSYNEQFF.

The V and J genes are TRBV25-1 and TRBJ1-1; D not resolved. The CDR3 runs to 13 residues. Trimming took 4 bases from V and 2 from J, leaving 8 bases between them. From germline, CDR1 is MGHDK and CDR2 SYGVNS. Here the CDR3 reads CASSVAGNTEAFF. In DNA form, the CDR3 reads TGTGCCAGCAGTGTGGCAGGAAACACTGAAGCTTTCTTT.

This sequence joins TRBV5-8 and TRBJ2-1; TRBD2 is a possible D gene (6 bases). Trimming cost V 3 bases and J 9 bases, with 19 bases left between them. Per germline, CDR1 SGHTS and CDR2 YDEGEE. The CDR3 totals 15 residues. The CDR3: CASSSGSGLAVEQFF. Here the CDR3 DNA reads TGTGCCAGCAGCTCGGGGTCAGGCTTAGCGGTTGAGCAGTTCTTC.

The chain is built from TRBV12-3 or TRBV12-4 and TRBJ2-3; tentatively, D is TRBD1 (6 bases). The CDR3 is 11 residues long. V was clipped by 4 bases and J by 11 bases, with 10 bases between them. The CDR3 spells CASSYRDMQYF. The CDR3 DNA reads TGTGCCAGCAGTTATCGGGACATGCAGTATTTT.

This clone occurred a few times. The rearrangement links TRBV24-1 to TRBJ1-5, with D unresolved. Trimming took 4 bases from V and 5 from J, leaving 8 bases between them. The length of the CDR3 is 13 residues. From germline, CDR1 is KGHDR and CDR2 SFDVKD. CDR3: CATSENPDQPQHF. The CDR3, as DNA: TGTGCCACCAGTGAGAATCCGGATCAGCCCCAGCATTTT.

The V and J genes are TRBV9 and TRBJ2-2; TRBD2 might be the D (8 bases). CDR1 is SGDLS and CDR2 is YYNGEE in the germline V gene. The CDR3 runs 17 residues. Trimming removed 6 bases from V and 5 bases from J, with 23 bases in between. The CDR3 is CASTDPREGAATGELFF. In nucleotides, the CDR3 is TGTGCCAGCACCGATCCCCGGGAGGGGGCAGCGACCGGGGAGCTGTTTTTT. The complete variable domain, with remaining parts taken from reference TRBV9 and TRBJ2-2, reads DSGVTQTPKHLITATGQRVTLRCSPRSGDLSVYWYQQSLDQGLQFLIQYYNGEERAKGNILERFSAQQFPDLHSELNLSSLELGDSALYFCASTDPREGAATGELFFGEGSRLTVL.

The rearrangement joins TRBV6-2 or TRBV6-3 to TRBJ1-2; 8 positions agree with TRBD1. CDR1 and CDR2 (germline): MNHEY, SVGEGT. V was pared by 6 bases and J by 7 bases, with 7 bases of the junction left unmatched. The CDR3 is 13 residues long. CDR3 region: CASSPGQGFGYTF. The CDR3 nucleotides are TGTGCCAGCAGCCCCGGACAGGGTTTTGGCTACACCTTC.

The V and J genes are TRBV19 and TRBJ1-2; tentatively, D is TRBD1 (6 bases). The V gene's germline CDR1 is LNHDA and CDR2 SQIVND (reference sequence). The CDR3 runs to 14 residues. The ends were cut back, 4 bases at V and 0 bases at J, with 9 bases in the middle. CDR3 sequence reads: CASSRRQANYGYTF. CDR3 DNA: TGTGCCAGTAGTAGAAGACAGGCTAACTATGGCTACACCTTC.

The sample holds one count of this clone. The chain combines TRBV29-1 with TRBJ2-5; TRBD2 matches 11 bases. The CDR3 loop spans 16 amino acids. V lost 4 bases, J lost 2 bases, and 9 bases stayed unmatched. Germline loops: CDR1 SQVTM, CDR2 ANQGSEA. CDR3 sequence reads: CSVALLAGVLQETQYF. Here the CDR3 DNA reads TGCAGCGTTGCCCTACTAGCGGGGGTCTTACAAGAGACCCAGTACTTC.

The chain couples TRBV7-2 to TRBJ2-1; 12 nucleotides line up with TRBD2. V lost 7 bases to trimming and J lost 9 bases; unmatched junction nucleotides: 10. The CDR3 contains 15 residues. Germline V CDR1 and CDR2: SGHTA, FQGNSA. CDR3 sequence reads: CASTSSGGAAVEQFF. DNA for the CDR3: TGTGCCAGCACCTCTAGCGGGGGGGCCGCGGTTGAGCAGTTCTTC.

This chain connects TRBV7-7 to TRBJ2-5; 10 nucleotides match TRBD2. The J segment lost 2 bases and the V segment lost 4 bases, leaving 4 bases of the junction unmatched. Looked up from germline, CDR1 is SSHAT and CDR2 is FNYEAQ (reference sequence). The CDR3 is 15 residues long. The CDR3 nucleotides are TGTGCCAGCAGCTCCCGAGCGGGGGGGCAAGAGACCCAGTACTTC. This codes for CASSSRAGGQETQYF.

V gene TRBV6-1 combines with J gene TRBJ1-4, with TRBD1 identical over 7 bases. V gave up 6 bases and J gave up 2 bases; unmatched junction bases: 3. The CDR3 totals 14 residues. CDR1 is MNHNS, CDR2 SASEGT, per germline. CDR3 sequence: CASRETGTNEKLFF. The CDR3 region has the DNA TGTGCCAGCAGGGAGACAGGGACTAATGAAAAACTGTTTTTT.